This TCR beta chain was profiled in a study of Graves' ophthalmopathy and Graves' hyperthyroidism. Study observations and caveats: Thyroid clonotypes that were expanded above 0.001 frequency mostly also appeared in blood.

V was pared by 4 bases and J by 9 bases, with 18 bases of the junction left unmatched. The CDR3 loop spans 18 amino acids. The germline CDR1 and CDR2 sequences are SGHTA and FQGNSA. Hyperthyroidism patients, all newly diagnosed, had under 2 months' duration and ages of 18 to 65. Clinical symptoms, serum thyroxine, TRAb, thyroid ultrasound and orbital computed tomography determined diagnosis. PBMCs were obtained from approximately 10 ml of fresh peripheral blood. RNA transcripts provided the template for amplifying TCR beta CDR3 regions. HTBI primers were employed in first-round RT-PCR, then a second-round multiplex PCR followed. TCRdb reprocessed the multiplex PCR reads with MiXCR, giving one entry per CDR3 protein. The sample yields more than 300,000 distinct CDR3 sequences, approximately 17% seen once. This clonotype was picked up a small number of times. Antigen specificity is unknown.

This receptor was identified in an adult woman with stable Graves' hyperthyroidism. The sample taken for sequencing was peripheral blood. The chain joins TRBV7-2 to TRBJ1-6; 7 nucleotides line up with TRBD1. The CDR3 nucleotides are TGTGCCAGCAGCTACCAGGGGGAGGCAGGGGGTGGTCGTTCACCCCTCCACTTT. Amino acid sequence: CASSYQGEAGGGRSPLHF.